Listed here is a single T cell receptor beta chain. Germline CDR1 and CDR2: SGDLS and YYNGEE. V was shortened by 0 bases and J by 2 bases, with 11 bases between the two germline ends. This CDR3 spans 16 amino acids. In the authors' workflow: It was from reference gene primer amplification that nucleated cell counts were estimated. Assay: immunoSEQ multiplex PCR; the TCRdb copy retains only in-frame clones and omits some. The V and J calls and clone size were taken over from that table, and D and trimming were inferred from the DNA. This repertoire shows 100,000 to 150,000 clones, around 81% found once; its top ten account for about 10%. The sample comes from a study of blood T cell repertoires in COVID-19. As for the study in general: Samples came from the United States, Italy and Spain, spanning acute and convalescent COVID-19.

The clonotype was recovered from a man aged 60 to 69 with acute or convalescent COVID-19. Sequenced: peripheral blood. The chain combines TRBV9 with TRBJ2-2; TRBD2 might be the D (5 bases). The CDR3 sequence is CASSVDGVTNTGELFF. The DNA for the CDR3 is TGTGCCAGCAGCGTAGACGGGGTCACCAACACCGGGGAGCTGTTTTTT. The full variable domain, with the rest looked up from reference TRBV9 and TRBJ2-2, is DSGVTQTPKHLITATGQRVTLRCSPRSGDLSVYWYQQSLDQGLQFLIQYYNGEERAKGNILERFSAQQFPDLHSELNLSSLELGDSALYFCASSVDGVTNTGELFFGEGSRLTVL.